This T cell receptor (beta chain) was recovered during a study of blood T cell repertoires in COVID-19. Study overall: Collection of acute and convalescent COVID-19 samples took place in the United States, Italy and Spain. The cDNA or gDNA used as material had been derived from T cells, B-cell-depleted T cells, or PBMCs.

With V trimmed by 6 bases and J by 4 bases, 17 bases remained unmatched. Germline V lookup: CDR1 LNHDA, CDR2 SQIVND (reference sequence). The CDR3 runs 18 residues. The protocol was immunoSEQ multiplex PCR, while the TCRdb copy is restricted to in-frame clones and leaves out a portion. Counted here are roughly 140,000 clones, roughly 86% occurring once; the ten biggest clones make up approximately 2%. The sample taken for sequencing was peripheral blood. This TCR derives from a man between 65 and 80 years old with acute or convalescent COVID-19. This chain connects TRBV19 to TRBJ1-5; 8 nucleotides line up with TRBD1. The CDR3 is CASRQQPGQVNWNQPQHF. Written as DNA, the CDR3 is TGTGCCAGTAGACAACAGCCGGGACAGGTAAATTGGAATCAGCCCCAGCATTTT. Complete variable domain (other parts from reference TRBV19 and TRBJ1-5): DGGITQSPKYLFRKEGQNVTLSCEQNLNHDAMYWYRQDPGQGLRLIYYSQIVNDFQKGDIAEGYSVSREKKESFPLTVTSAQKNPTAFYLCASRQQPGQVNWNQPQHFGDGTRLSIL.